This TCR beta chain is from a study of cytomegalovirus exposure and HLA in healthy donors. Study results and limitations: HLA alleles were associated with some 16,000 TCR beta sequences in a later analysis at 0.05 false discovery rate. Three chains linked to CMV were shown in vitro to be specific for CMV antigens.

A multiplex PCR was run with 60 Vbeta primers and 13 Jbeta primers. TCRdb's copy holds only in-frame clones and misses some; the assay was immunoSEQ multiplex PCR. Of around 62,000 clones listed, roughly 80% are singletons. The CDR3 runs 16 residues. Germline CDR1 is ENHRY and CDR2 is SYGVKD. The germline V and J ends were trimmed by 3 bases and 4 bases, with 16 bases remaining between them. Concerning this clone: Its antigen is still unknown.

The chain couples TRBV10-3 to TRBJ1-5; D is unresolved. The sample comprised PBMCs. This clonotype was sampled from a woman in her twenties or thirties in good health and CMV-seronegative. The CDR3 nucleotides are TGTGCCATCAGTGACCCAGACGAGGGCAATAATCAGCCCCAGCATTTT. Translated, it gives CAISDPDEGNNQPQHF.